Each of the 19 T cell receptor beta chains below was sequenced from the same sample in a study of T-cell reconstitution after alpha-beta-depleted transplantation in children. For TCRbeta, the library was prepared with unique molecular identifiers. TCRdb re-analysed the PCR reads in MiXCR, keeping a single row per CDR3 protein. The data contain a few hundred thousand distinct CDR3 sequences, 9.5% to 15% of them singletons. The source was PBMCs from the stem cell graft donor, collected from the stem cell graft. The receptors shown here come from a human donor who donated a stem cell graft to a child with combined immunodeficiency.

V gene TRBV6-2 or TRBV6-3 combines with J gene TRBJ1-1; a possible D gene is TRBD1 (5 bases). Germline V gene sequence: CDR1 MNHEY, CDR2 SVGEGT. V lost 7 bases and J lost 14, with 26 bases in between. The CDR3 runs 14 residues. The DNA of the CDR3 is TGTGCCAGCATGGGAGAGACAGTGTCCGGCAAAGGGTTCTTT. Its protein product is CASMGETVSGKGFF.

This clonotype was recorded a few times. This chain uses TRBV6-2 or TRBV6-3 with TRBJ2-1; the match to TRBD2 covers 7 bases. The CDR3 runs to 17 residues. Germline CDR1 MNHEY, CDR2 SVGEGT. Losses at the gene ends were 0 bases for V and 2 bases for J; bases not matched to a gene: 7. The CDR3: CASSYSGLPEPYNEQFF. DNA for the CDR3: TGTGCCAGCAGTTACTCGGGACTACCGGAACCCTACAATGAGCAGTTCTTC.

CDR3: CSAPSGTGATGELFF. The CDR3 coding sequence is TGCAGCGCTCCTTCCGGGACAGGGGCCACCGGGGAGCTGTTTTTT. This chain connects TRBV29-1 to TRBJ2-2, with 10 bases matching TRBD1. From germline, CDR1 is SQVTM and CDR2 ANQGSEA. The V segment lost 7 bases and the J segment 4 bases; nucleotides outside the gene matches: 9. CDR3 length: 15 residues.

The chain links TRBV9 to TRBJ2-5, with 9 bases matching TRBD1. Germline CDR1 and CDR2: SGDLS and YYNGEE. J gave up 2 bases and V 3 bases, and 2 bases lay outside the gene matches. CDR3 size: 14 residues. The CDR3 DNA is TGTGCCAGCAGCGGGACAGGGGATCAAGAGACCCAGTACTTC. Translating it yields CASSGTGDQETQYF.

V is TRBV29-1 and J is TRBJ2-5; weak D call: TRBD1 (6 bases). This CDR3 has 13 amino acids. With 6 bases removed from V and 5 bases from J, the gap between germline ends came to 16 bases. CDR1 and CDR2 from the germline V gene are SQVTM and ANQGSEA. DNA of the CDR3: TGCAGCGTCAAACAGGGCCCCGGGGAGACCCAGTACTTC. Translated, it gives CSVKQGPGETQYF.

This clonotype was counted a few times. The rearrangement uses TRBV27 and TRBJ2-1; D is undetermined. This CDR3 contains 13 residues. Trimming left V 8 bases short and J 4 bases short, with 12 bases between. Germline lookup yields CDR1 MNHEY and CDR2 SMNVEV (reference sequence). CDR3 residues: CASGEGRYNEQFF. CDR3 DNA sequence: TGTGCCAGCGGCGAAGGGCGGTACAATGAGCAGTTCTTC.

This clonotype came up many times. The chain recombines TRBV9 with TRBJ2-1, with 8 nucleotides matching TRBD1. V trimming: 0 bases; J trimming: 7 bases; junction bases outside the gene matches: 6. Germline V gene sequence: CDR1 SGDLS, CDR2 YYNGEE. The CDR3 extends over 15 amino acids. CDR3 in amino acids: CASSVGGTGVNEQFF. The CDR3, as DNA: TGTGCCAGCAGCGTAGGTGGGACAGGAGTGAATGAGCAGTTCTTC.

This clonotype was counted a few times. J is TRBJ2-3 and V is TRBV4-3, with 10 bases identical to TRBD2. The CDR3 contains 17 residues. The V segment lost 0 bases and the J segment 2 bases; nucleotides outside the gene matches: 5. The germline gives CDR1 LGHNA, CDR2 YSLEER. DNA of the CDR3: TGCGCCAGCAGCCAAGATCTCCTAGCGGGAGACACAGATACGCAGTATTTT. Translation: CASSQDLLAGDTDTQYF.

The rearrangement joins TRBV29-1 to TRBJ1-1, with 9 bases fitting TRBD1. V shed 6 bases, J shed 5 bases, and the junction held 10 bases outside the gene matches. The CDR3 spans 14 residues. Germline values: CDR1 SQVTM, CDR2 ANQGSEA. The CDR3 DNA is TGCAGCGTCCGATTGAGGACAGGGGAGACTGAAGCTTTCTTT. Amino acids: CSVRLRTGETEAFF.

There are a few counts of this clonotype. The chain is built from TRBV9 and TRBJ2-3, with 7 bases that match TRBD2. The CDR3 has 14 amino acids. The germline gives CDR1 SGDLS, CDR2 YYNGEE. Trimming removed 2 bases from V and 5 bases from J; junction bases left unmatched: 5. In DNA, the CDR3 is TGTGCCAGCAGCGTGCGGGGGTGGGAAGATACGCAGTATTTT. Amino acid sequence: CASSVRGWEDTQYF.

This chain joins TRBV7-9 and TRBJ2-5; D call uncertain. This CDR3 comprises 14 residues. Germline CDR1 reads SEHNR; CDR2 reads FQNEAQ (reference sequence). V shed 3 bases and J shed 5 bases, with 13 bases lying between them. The CDR3 DNA is TGTGCCAGCAGCTTGGACCGTAAAGGGGAGACCCAGTACTTC. Protein: CASSLDRKGETQYF.

The chain uses TRBV5-4 and TRBJ1-4; D is possibly TRBD1 (5 bases). Per germline, CDR1 SGHNT and CDR2 YYREEE (reference sequence). Trimming took 0 bases from V and 5 from J, leaving 14 bases between them. This CDR3 contains 16 residues. CDR3 in DNA: TGTGCCAGCAGCTTGGACCCCGGGGCTATGAATGAAAAACTGTTTTTT. Encoded protein: CASSLDPGAMNEKLFF.

Only a few counts were recorded for this clonotype. CDR3 DNA sequence: TGCGCCAGCAGCCAAGAGCAGGGGGCGCGGTACGAGCAGTACTTC. Protein product: CASSQEQGARYEQYF. The V gene is TRBV4-3, the J gene TRBJ2-7; TRBD1 matches at 8 bases. Germline assignment: CDR1 LGHNA and CDR2 YSLEER. This CDR3 comprises 15 residues. After removal of 0 bases from V and 4 bases from J, the junction contained 5 bases not matched to a gene.

V usage is TRBV18 and J usage is TRBJ2-1; 11 bases map to TRBD1. V was clipped by 6 bases and J by 2 bases; unmatched bases: 3. CDR3 length: 15 amino acids. Germline V gives CDR1 KGHSH, CDR2 LQKENI. The chain's CDR3 is CASSMGQGAYNEQFF. The CDR3 nucleotides read TGTGCCAGCTCGATGGGACAGGGGGCCTACAATGAGCAGTTCTTC.

This chain's CDR3 is CASRGDRGRYEQYF. CDR3 sequence (DNA): TGTGCCAGCAGAGGGGACAGGGGGCGGTACGAGCAGTACTTC. This sequence joins TRBV6-1 and TRBJ2-7; TRBD1 matches 12 bases. In germline, CDR1 is MNHNS, CDR2 SASEGT. V trimming: 6 bases; J trimming: 4 bases; junction bases outside the gene matches: 4. This CDR3 is built from 14 residues.

This clonotype came up many times. This chain links TRBV6-5 with TRBJ2-3; a weak D match, TRBD2 (6 bases). V was clipped by 8 bases and J by 3 bases, with 12 bases between them. This CDR3 spans 13 amino acids. CDR1 is MNHEY and CDR2 is SVGAGI in the germline V gene. The CDR3 coding sequence is TGTGCCAGCGGTTGGAGGGTTACAGATACGCAGTATTTT. Its protein product is CASGWRVTDTQYF.

This clonotype was picked up many times. The J gene is TRBJ2-1, the V gene TRBV5-5; tentative D call: TRBD2 (5 bases). Trimming took 10 bases from V and 7 from J, leaving 18 bases between them. Germline values: CDR1 SGHKS, CDR2 YYEKEE (reference sequence). The CDR3 runs to 13 residues. CDR3 bases: TGTGCCGGCAATGGAGCCCGGAGGAATGAGCAGTTCTTC. It translates to CAGNGARRNEQFF.

This chain uses TRBV7-3 with TRBJ2-3, with TRBD2 matching over 10 bases. The CDR3 is 15 amino acids. The J segment lost 4 bases and the V segment lost 5 bases, leaving 6 bases of the junction unmatched. Germline loops: CDR1 SGHTA, CDR2 FQGTGA. CDR3 sequence: CASSPSGRGSDTQYF. CDR3 bases: TGTGCCAGCAGCCCTAGCGGGAGAGGTTCAGATACGCAGTATTTT.

This clonotype was observed a single time. The chain couples TRBV2 to TRBJ2-3; D might be TRBD2 (5 bases). Germline CDR1 and CDR2: SNHLY and FYNNEI. The germline V and J ends were trimmed by 7 bases and 1 base, with 15 bases remaining between them. CDR3 length: 15 residues. In nucleotides, the CDR3 is TGTGCCAGCACCCTTCCCGCGAGGGGCACAGATACGCAGTATTTT. Translated, it gives CASTLPARGTDTQYF.